The source of this T cell receptor beta chain is a study of cytomegalovirus exposure and HLA in healthy donors listed by TCRdb under 2017. Regarding the study in general: According to an earlier analysis of a few hundred of the donors, about 179 million T cells yielded 100 million or so unique TCR beta sequences and approximately 300 Gb of sequence data. Among 300 to 450 genotyped donors of the cohort, an average of roughly 240,000 unique TCR beta nucleotide sequences were sequenced per donor, around 20% of them non-productive. Of the 398 genotyped donors, 80% to 90% were placed in the genetic ancestry cluster associated with self-reported Caucasian donors. Genome-wide SNP genotypes for about 65% of the roughly 700 donors were used in a later genetic analysis, which treated that subset as a discovery cohort. The T cell repertoires of several hundred subjects were profiled by immunosequencing and related to cytomegalovirus serostatus. To predict cytomegalovirus infection status, the study brought together high-throughput TCR immunosequencing, statistical association of individual TCRs with disease status, and machine learning. All discovery cohort repertoires had been generated using a single sequencing platform. Rather than drawing on any new phenotypic data, the later analysis identified candidate immune exposures from TCR beta sequences and the way those sequences occurred across donors. The study aimed to test whether signatures of past pathogen exposure could be identified by cataloging public T cell receptors. Donor age, sex, ethnicity and CMV serostatus were collected together with the repertoire data. In an earlier analysis of 550 to 700 of the donors, high-throughput TCR beta sequencing was used to judge whether each TCR beta V gene segment behaved as functional or pseudogenic. Typing coverage differed by locus: A, B, C, DRB1 and DQB1 were typed in roughly 620-630 donors, DQA1 in about 560, DPA1 in some 610, and DPB1 in 400 to 480. Several DR-DQ haplotypes were handled as single units for association and clustering, since linkage in the cohort was strong. In addition to the first cohort of around 670 subjects, a separate validation cohort of around 110 different subjects was used. A later analysis re-examined previously published TCR beta repertoires from several hundred donors and added high-resolution HLA genotyping to investigate patterns of TCR occurrence. HLA typing included class I and class II loci at four-digit resolution. About 300 gigabases of sequencing data and around 85 million unique TCR sequences made up an early release that covered approximately 650 HLA-typed donors.

Libraries were constructed by the immunoSEQ multiplex PCR assay. For the multiplex PCR, a mixture combining 60 forward primers for TCR Vbeta segments and 13 reverse primers for TCR Jbeta segments was used. The CDR3 region of rearranged TCR beta genes was amplified from genomic DNA with a multiplex PCR assay. The amplified TCR beta libraries were sequenced on the Illumina HiSeq System as 87-base-pair reads. As for the original processing: In a later analysis, tens of millions of unique TCR beta chains were counted across the roughly 610 repertoires, and roughly 11 million of these chains were shared by at least two donors. To remove PCR and sequencing errors, raw reads were error-corrected and collapsed into unique sequences using a nearest-neighbor algorithm that merged closely related sequences. To assign V, D and J gene segments, CDR3 sequences were aligned to IMGT reference sequences. Each retained sequence needed at least a six-nucleotide match to both a V gene segment and a J gene segment. A rearrangement counted as productive if the CDR3 had no stop codons and remained in frame with V and J, and every other rearrangement counted as non-productive. Following IMGT convention, CDR3 was defined as the stretch from the second conserved V-encoded cysteine to the conserved J-encoded phenylalanine. In an earlier analysis of 587 of the donors, sequences lacking an unambiguous match to a single V gene segment were excluded. In an earlier analysis of about 590 of the donors, a V segment was called functional when productive rearrangements were above 56.7%, and segregating when the standard deviation between donors exceeded 5%. A statistical classification framework was developed to diagnose cytomegalovirus status using the catalog of TCR beta chain sequences. In a later analysis, V and J genes were assigned by comparing TCR nucleotide sequences against IMGT/GENE-DB human TR gene sequences. In a later analysis, CDR3 sequences and most-parsimonious VDJ recombination scenarios were assigned using the TCRdist pipeline. In a later analysis, each TCR beta chain was defined by its CDR3 amino acid sequence together with its V-gene family, and reads without a unique V-gene family were excluded. As a way to deal with suspected cross-contamination and a sequencing artifact, a later analysis dropped 450 to 600 nucleotide sequences that were highly shared and had low generation probability. In a later analysis, a clonal expansion index for each public chain was calculated from normalized within-repertoire ranks of inferred template counts. In a later analysis, generation probabilities were computed using a VDJ recombination model fitted to out-of-frame rearrangements, and the results were checked against IGoR. In a later analysis, hypergeometric tests were used to score TCR-TCR, TCR-HLA and TCR-CMV co-occurrence, with a repertoire-size bias correction applied to TCR pairs. In a later analysis, false discovery rates were estimated by permuting HLA or CMV assignments 20 times. In a later analysis, co-occurring TCRs were grouped using DBSCAN, and TCRdist sequence similarity was added for clustering within HLA-allele-positive subsets. Co-occurrence clustering excluded repertoires with fewer than 30,000 or more than 120,000 public chains, plus five with anomalous nucleotide sharing. Imported from immuneACCESS, the table was reduced by TCRdb to in-frame sequences with V and J called. These copies leave out some clones; in studies compared against another copy, an unresolved V gene accounts for under half, and the cause of the remainder is not known. V, J and clone size are those of that table, while D and trimming were read from the DNA. Counted in this sample were 55,000 to 70,000 clones; 65% to 75% of them appeared once. The ten largest clones add up to more than 9.5% of the sample.

CDR1 and CDR2 are drawn from the germline V gene (reference sequence): MNHEY, SMNVEV. CDR3 length: 14 amino acids, cysteine to phenylalanine. CDR3 DNA only is kept here, 42 bases in frame from base 1. V was cut back by 8 bases and J by 1 base, leaving a gap of 12 bases between them. Study-wide conclusions, independent of this receptor: Assigning TCR associations to individual alleles was difficult when HLA alleles, especially DR and DQ, strongly co-occurred. Roughly uniform sequencing depth across donors was assumed in presence/absence analyses, although this assumption may not hold. An association between a missense DCLRE1C variant and V-gene and J-gene trimming of TCR beta chains was found in a later genetic analysis and replicated in an independent cohort. Correlated functional status among segregating V segments might be attributable to linkage disequilibrium, but an unknown experimental factor could not be ruled out. According to a later analysis, TCR association rates differed among HLA loci, with DRB1 alleles showing the most associated TCRs and HLA-C alleles showing the fewest. The authors suggested that the approach could potentially be generalized to other disease states and immunological phenotypes. A total of about 150 TCR beta chains were listed by the study as associated with cytomegalovirus. According to a later analysis, parvovirus B19, influenza, CMV and Epstein-Barr virus appeared linked to several top co-occurrence clusters. A cluster of highly shared sequence variants was judged likely to be a technical artifact of the sequencing pipeline. In an earlier analysis of several hundred of the donors, most TCR beta V segments were observed in productive rearrangements about 87% or about 30% of the time, broadly matching IMGT annotations. A later genetic analysis reported fewer N-insertions in productive TCRs among donors in an Asian-associated ancestry cluster than the approximately 670-donor mean. In a later analysis, some 17,000 TCR beta sequences were associated with specific HLA alleles at a false discovery rate of 0.05. Most TCR sequences were observed very rarely across donors, whereas some public TCRs were present in many individuals. CMV serostatus was the only immune exposure information available for the cohort. Because HLA typing was unavailable for some donors at each locus, only the typed subset was used in association tests. Because the 87-base-pair reads could not distinguish some IMGT-functional V segments, including TRBV6-2 and TRBV6-3, those segments were excluded. In this cohort, only TCR beta chains were sequenced, and detectable features were limited by the absence of alpha or paired-chain data. Cytomegalovirus status was reported to be diagnosed by the classifier with high specificity and sensitivity in both the original and validation cohorts. A further reported finding was that TCR beta sequences accurately predicted the HLA-A and HLA-B alleles for most subjects in the first cohort. A few of the identified cytomegalovirus-associated TCR beta chains were confirmed in vitro to be specific for cytomegalovirus antigens. The earlier analysis of fewer than 750 of the donors excluded approximately 17 rarely observed V segments, including chromosome 9 orphons, because counts were too low. According to a later analysis, most CMV-associated TCR beta chains appeared to be HLA-restricted, and the HLA associations seemed to be driven largely by CMV exposure. In a later analysis, HLA-associated TCR beta chains showed more clonal expansion and lower generation probabilities than non-associated chains that were equally common.

A remark on this clone: This clone's antigen is unknown. No much larger clone is present one base from it, and per-base qualities are unavailable.

The cohort comprised approximately 700 healthy bone marrow donors. At the time of sampling, every cohort member was nominally healthy, though immune exposures that went unrecorded were likely present. The donor was CMV seropositive and was included in the group of 250 to 350 seropositive cohort members. A peripheral blood sample was collected from each donor, and TCR beta sequencing was performed on peripheral blood mononuclear cells. The Qiagen DNeasy Blood Extraction Kit was used to extract genomic DNA from the blood cell samples. The sequence links TRBV27 to TRBJ2-1, with the D segment identity uncertain. Sequencing input: PBMCs. The TCR sequence derives from an older woman in good health and CMV-seropositive. The CDR3 is CASYDPSSYNEQFF. The DNA sequence reads TGTGCCAGCTATGACCCTAGTTCCTACAATGAGCAGTTCTTC.